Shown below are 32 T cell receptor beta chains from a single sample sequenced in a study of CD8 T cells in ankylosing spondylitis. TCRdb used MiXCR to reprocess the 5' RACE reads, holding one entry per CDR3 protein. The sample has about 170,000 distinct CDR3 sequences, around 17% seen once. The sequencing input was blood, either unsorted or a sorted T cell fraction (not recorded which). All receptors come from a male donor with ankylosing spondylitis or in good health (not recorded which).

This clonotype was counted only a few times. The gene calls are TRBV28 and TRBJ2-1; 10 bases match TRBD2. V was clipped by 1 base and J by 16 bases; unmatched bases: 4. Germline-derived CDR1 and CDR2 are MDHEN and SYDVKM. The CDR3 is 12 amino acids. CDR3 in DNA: TGTGCCAGCAGTTTATCCACTAGCGGGACCTTCTTC. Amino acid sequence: CASSLSTSGTFF.

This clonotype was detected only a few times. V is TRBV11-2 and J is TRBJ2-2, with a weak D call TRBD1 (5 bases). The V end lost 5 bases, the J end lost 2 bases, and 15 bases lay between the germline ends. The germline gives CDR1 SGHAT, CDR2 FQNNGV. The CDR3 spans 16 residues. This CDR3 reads CASSPGRQGNTGELFF. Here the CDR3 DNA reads TGTGCCAGCAGCCCCGGCCGCCAGGGAAACACCGGGGAGCTGTTTTTT.

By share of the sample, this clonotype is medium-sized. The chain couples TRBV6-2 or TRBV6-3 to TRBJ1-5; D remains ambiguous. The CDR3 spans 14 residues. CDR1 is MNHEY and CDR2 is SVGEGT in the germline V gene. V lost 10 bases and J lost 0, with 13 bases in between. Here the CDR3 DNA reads TGTGCCACCTACACCGATTATAGCAATCAGCCCCAGCATTTT. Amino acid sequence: CATYTDYSNQPQHF.

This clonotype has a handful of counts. The chain's CDR3 is CASSSGGMSASSYNEQFF. CDR3 DNA: TGTGCCAGCAGTTCAGGCGGGATGTCCGCCAGCTCCTACAATGAGCAGTTCTTC. The rearrangement links TRBV28 to TRBJ2-1, with TRBD2 as a possible D gene (6 bases). This CDR3 contains 18 residues. Germline values: CDR1 MDHEN, CDR2 SYDVKM. The V gene lost 4 bases and the J gene lost 0 bases, with 19 bases spanning the gap.

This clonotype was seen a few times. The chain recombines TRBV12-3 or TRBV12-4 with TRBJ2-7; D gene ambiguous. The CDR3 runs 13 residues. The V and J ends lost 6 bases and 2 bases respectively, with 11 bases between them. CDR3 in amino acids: CASRWGPTYEQYF. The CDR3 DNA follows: TGTGCCAGCAGATGGGGTCCTACCTACGAGCAGTACTTC.

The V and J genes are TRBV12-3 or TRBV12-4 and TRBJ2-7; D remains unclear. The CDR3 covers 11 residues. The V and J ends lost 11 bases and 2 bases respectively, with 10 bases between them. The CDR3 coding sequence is TGTGCCGATGGGGATACCTACGAGCAGTACTTC. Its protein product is CADGDTYEQYF.

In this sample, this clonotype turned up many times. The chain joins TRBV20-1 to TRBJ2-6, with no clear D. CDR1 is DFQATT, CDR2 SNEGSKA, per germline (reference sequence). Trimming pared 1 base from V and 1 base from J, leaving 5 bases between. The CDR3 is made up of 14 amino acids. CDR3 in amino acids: CSARAPSGANVLTF. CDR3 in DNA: TGCAGTGCTAGAGCACCATCTGGGGCCAACGTCCTGACTTTC.

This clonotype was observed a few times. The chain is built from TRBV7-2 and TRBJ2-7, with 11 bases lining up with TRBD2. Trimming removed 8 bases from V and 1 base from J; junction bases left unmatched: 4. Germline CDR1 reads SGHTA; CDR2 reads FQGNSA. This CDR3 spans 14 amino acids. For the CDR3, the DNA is TGTGCCAGCCACTTAGCGGGAGGGTCCTACGAGCAGTACTTC. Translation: CASHLAGGSYEQYF.

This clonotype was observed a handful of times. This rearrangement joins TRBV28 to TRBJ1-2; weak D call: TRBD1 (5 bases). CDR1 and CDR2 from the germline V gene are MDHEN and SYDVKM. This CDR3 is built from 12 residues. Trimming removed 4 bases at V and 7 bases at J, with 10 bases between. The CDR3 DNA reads TGTGCCAGCAGTTCTAACAGGTTTGGCTACACCTTC. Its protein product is CASSSNRFGYTF.

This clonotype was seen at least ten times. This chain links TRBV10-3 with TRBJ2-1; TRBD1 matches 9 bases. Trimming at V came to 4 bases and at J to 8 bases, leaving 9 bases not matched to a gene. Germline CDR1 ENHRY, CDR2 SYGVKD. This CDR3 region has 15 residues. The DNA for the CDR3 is TGTGCCATCAGTGCTCCCGGACAGGGGTTGGATGAGCAGTTCTTC. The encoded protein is CAISAPGQGLDEQFF.

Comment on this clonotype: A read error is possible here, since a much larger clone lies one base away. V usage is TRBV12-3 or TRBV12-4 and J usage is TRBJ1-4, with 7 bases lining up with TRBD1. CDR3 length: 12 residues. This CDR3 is CASNLGGEKLFF. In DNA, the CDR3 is TGTGCCAGCAATTTAGGGGGCGAAAAACTGTTTTTT.

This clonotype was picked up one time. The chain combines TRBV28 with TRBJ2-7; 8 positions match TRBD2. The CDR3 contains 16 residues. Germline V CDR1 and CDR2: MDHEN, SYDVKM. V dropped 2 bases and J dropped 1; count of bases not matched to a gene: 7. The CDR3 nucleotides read TGTGCCAGCAGTTTAAGCCCCGGGACTAGTTCCTACGAGCAGTACTTC. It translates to CASSLSPGTSSYEQYF.

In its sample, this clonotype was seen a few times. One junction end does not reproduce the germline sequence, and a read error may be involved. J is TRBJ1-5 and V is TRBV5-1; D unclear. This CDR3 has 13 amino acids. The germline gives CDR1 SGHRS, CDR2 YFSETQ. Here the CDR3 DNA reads TGCGCTAGCAGTCGGGAGGGCAATCAGCCCCAGCATTTT. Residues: CASSREGNQPQHF. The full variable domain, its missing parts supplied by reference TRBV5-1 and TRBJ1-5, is KAGVTQTPRYLIKTRGQQVTLSCSPISGHRSVSWYQQTPGQGLQFLFEYFSETQRNKGNFPGRFSGRQFSNSRSEMNVSTLELGDSALYLCASSREGNQPQHFGDGTRLSIL.

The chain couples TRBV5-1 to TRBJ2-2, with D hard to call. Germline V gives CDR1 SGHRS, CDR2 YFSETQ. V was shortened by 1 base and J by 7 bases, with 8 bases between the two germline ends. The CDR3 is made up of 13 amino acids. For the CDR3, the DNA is TGCGCCAGCAGCTTGTCGGGCATCGGGGAGCTGTTTTTT. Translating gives CASSLSGIGELFF.

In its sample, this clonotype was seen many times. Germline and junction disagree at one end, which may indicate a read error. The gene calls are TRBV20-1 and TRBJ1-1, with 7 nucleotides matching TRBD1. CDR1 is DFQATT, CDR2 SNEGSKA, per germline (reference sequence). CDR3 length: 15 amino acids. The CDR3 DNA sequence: TGCAGTGCCAGAGTCCAGGGGGGGATGAACACTGAAGCTTTCTTT. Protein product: CSARVQGGMNTEAFF.

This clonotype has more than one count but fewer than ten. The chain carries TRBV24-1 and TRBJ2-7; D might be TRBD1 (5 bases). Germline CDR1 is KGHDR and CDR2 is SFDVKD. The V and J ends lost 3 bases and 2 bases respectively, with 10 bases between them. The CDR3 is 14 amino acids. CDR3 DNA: TGTGCCACCAGTGATCCGACAGTAGCCTACGAGCAGTACTTC. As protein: CATSDPTVAYEQYF.

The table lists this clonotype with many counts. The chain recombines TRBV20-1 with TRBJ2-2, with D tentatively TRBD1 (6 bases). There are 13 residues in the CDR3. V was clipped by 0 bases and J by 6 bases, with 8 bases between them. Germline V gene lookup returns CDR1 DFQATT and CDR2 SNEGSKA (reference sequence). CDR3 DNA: TGCAGTGCTAGAGACAGGGGAGCCGGGGAGCTGTTTTTT. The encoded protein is CSARDRGAGELFF.

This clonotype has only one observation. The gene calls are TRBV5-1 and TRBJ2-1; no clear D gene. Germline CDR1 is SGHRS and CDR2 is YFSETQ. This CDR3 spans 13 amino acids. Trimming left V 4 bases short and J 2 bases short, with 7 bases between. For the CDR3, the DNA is TGCGCCAGCAGCCTTGACCCCTACAATGAGCAGTTCTTC. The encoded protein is CASSLDPYNEQFF.

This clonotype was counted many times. CDR3 nucleotides: TGCAGTGCTAGAGAGTCGCCTAGCGACAATGAGCAGTTCTTC. Protein: CSARESPSDNEQFF. V is TRBV20-1 and J is TRBJ2-1; tentative D call: TRBD2 (6 bases). Trimming took 0 bases from V and 5 from J, leaving 11 bases between them. Germline values: CDR1 DFQATT, CDR2 SNEGSKA (reference sequence). There are 14 residues in the CDR3.

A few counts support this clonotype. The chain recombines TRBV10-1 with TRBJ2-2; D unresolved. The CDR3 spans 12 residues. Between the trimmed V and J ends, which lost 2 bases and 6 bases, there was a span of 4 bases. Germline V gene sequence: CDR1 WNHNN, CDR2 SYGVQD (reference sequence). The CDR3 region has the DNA TGCGCCAGCAGTGAGCGGGCCGGGGAGCTGTTTTTT. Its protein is CASSERAGELFF.

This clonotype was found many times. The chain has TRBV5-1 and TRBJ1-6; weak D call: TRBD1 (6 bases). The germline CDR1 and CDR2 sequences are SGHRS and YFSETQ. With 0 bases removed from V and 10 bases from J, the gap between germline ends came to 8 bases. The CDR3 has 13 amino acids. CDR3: CASSLEGQSPLHF. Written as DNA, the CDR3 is TGCGCCAGCAGCTTGGAGGGACAATCACCCCTCCACTTT.

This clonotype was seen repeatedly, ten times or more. As DNA, the CDR3 is TGTGCCAGCAGTTGGGCCGAAGGAAAAAAACTGTTTTTT. Protein sequence: CASSWAEGKKLFF. V is TRBV5-6 and J is TRBJ1-4; D gene uncertain. Germline V gives CDR1 SGHDT, CDR2 YYEEEE. The length of the CDR3 is 13 residues. V lost 5 bases and J 9 bases, leaving 14 bases between the germline ends.

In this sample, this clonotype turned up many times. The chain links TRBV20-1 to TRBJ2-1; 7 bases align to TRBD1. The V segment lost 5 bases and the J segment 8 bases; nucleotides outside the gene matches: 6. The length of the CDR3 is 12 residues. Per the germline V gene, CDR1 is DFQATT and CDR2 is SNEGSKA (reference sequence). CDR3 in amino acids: CSASTGEDEQFF. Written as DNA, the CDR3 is TGCAGTGCTTCCACAGGGGAAGATGAGCAGTTCTTC.

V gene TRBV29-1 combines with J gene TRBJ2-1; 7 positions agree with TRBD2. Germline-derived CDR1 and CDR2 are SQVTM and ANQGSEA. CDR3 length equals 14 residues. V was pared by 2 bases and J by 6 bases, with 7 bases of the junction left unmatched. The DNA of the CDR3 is TGCAGCGTTGAACGGCAGGGAGGGACCAATGAGCAGTTCTTC. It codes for CSVERQGGTNEQFF.

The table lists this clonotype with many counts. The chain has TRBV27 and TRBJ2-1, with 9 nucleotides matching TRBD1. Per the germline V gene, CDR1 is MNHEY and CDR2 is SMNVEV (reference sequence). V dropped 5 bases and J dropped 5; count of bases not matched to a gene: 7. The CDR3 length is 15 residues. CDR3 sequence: CASSPQRQGDNEQFF. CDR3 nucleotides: TGTGCCAGCAGTCCCCAACGACAGGGGGACAATGAGCAGTTCTTC.

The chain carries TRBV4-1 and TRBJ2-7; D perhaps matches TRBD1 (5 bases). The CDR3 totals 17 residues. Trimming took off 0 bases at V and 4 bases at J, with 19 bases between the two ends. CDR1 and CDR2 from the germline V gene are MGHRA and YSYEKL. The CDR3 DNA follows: TGCGCCAGCAGCCAAGATAAATCCCAGTGGGGCAATTACGAGCAGTACTTC. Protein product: CASSQDKSQWGNYEQYF.

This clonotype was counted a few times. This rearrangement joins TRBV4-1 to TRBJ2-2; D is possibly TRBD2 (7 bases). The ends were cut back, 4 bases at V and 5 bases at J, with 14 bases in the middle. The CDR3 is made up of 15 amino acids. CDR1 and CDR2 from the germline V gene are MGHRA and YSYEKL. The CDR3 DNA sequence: TGCGCCAGCAGCCGCAGTCGGGGGGCGACCGGGGAGCTGTTTTTT. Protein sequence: CASSRSRGATGELFF.

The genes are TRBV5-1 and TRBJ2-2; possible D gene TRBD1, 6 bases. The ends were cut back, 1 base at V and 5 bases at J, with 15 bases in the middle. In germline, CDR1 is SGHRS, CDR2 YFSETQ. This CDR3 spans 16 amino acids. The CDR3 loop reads CASSLNQPGATGELFF. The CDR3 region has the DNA TGCGCCAGCAGCTTGAACCAGCCAGGGGCTACCGGGGAGCTGTTTTTT.

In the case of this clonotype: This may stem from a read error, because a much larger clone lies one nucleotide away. CDR3 DNA: TGCGCCAGCAGCTTGTATGGCGCCCAGGGCGAGCAGTACTTC. It is translated as CASSLYGAQGEQYF. The rearrangement joins TRBV5-1 to TRBJ2-7; TRBD1 is a possible D gene (5 bases). Germline V CDR1 and CDR2: SGHRS, YFSETQ. The CDR3 spans 14 residues. The V end was cut by 1 base, the J end by 6 bases, with 14 bases between. The variable domain in full, with the rest retrieved from reference TRBV5-1 and TRBJ2-7, is KAGVTQTPRYLIKTRGQQVTLSCSPISGHRSVSWYQQTPGQGLQFLFEYFSETQRNKGNFPGRFSGRQFSNSRSEMNVSTLELGDSALYLCASSLYGAQGEQYFGPGTRLTVT.

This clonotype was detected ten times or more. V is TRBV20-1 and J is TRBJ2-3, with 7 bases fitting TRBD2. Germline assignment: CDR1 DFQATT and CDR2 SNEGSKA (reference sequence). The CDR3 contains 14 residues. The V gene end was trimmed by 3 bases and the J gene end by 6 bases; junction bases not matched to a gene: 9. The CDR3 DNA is TGCAGTGCTAGTAGTGGGAGGGCAGAGGATACGCAGTATTTT. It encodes CSASSGRAEDTQYF.

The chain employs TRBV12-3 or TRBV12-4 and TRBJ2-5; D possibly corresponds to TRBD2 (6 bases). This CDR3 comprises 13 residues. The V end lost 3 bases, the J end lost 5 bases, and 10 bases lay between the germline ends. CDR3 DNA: TGTGCCAGCAGTTTGGATCGGGGGGAGACCCAGTACTTC. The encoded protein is CASSLDRGETQYF.

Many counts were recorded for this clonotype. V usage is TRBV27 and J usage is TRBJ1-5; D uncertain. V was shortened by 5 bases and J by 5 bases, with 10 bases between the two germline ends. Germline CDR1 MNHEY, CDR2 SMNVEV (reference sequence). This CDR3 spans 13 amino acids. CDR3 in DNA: TGTGCCAGCAGTCTTGTCCTGGATCAGCCCCAGCATTTT. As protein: CASSLVLDQPQHF.